This T cell receptor beta chain comes out of a study of cytomegalovirus exposure and HLA in healthy donors. The PCR ran on 60 Vbeta and 13 Jbeta primers. Generated by immunoSEQ multiplex PCR, the TCRdb table keeps only in-frame clones and is missing some. This sample has about 190,000 clones, with roughly 84% found just once. The CDR3 is made up of 14 amino acids. The germline V gene encodes CDR1 SGHTS and CDR2 YDEGEE. Trimming left V 5 bases short and J 0 bases short, with 11 bases between. This clone was counted once. This TCR was recovered from a boy younger than 18 in good health and CMV-seronegative. This chain links TRBV5-8 with TRBJ2-5; D is possibly TRBD2 (6 bases). The sample consisted of PBMCs. This chain's CDR3 is CASSPGTYQETQYF. DNA for the CDR3: TGTGCCAGCAGTCCCGGGACTTACCAAGAGACCCAGTACTTC.